The rows below give T cell receptor beta chains drawn from one sample of a study of PD-L1 blockade in urothelial cancer. Sequencing used immunoSEQ multiplex PCR; TCRdb keeps in-frame clones, though not all of them. The data contain 35,000 or so clones, about four fifths of them seen just once; the ten biggest clones take up roughly 16%. The sequenced sample was PBMCs, obtained around atezolizumab (anti-PD-L1) treatment. The receptor source for this set is a man in his sixties with urothelial cancer. The CDR3 runs from the conserved cysteine through the conserved F or W. D genes are given only for firm matches. Clone size is given for some rows only: seen once, a few or many times, or a class if the clone is expanded.

-	-	TRBJ1-4	TRBV5-1	TGCGCCAGCAGCTTGGACGGGAAGAAAAATGAAAAACTGTTTTTT	CASSLDGKKNEKLFF
-	TRBD2	TRBJ2-3	TRBV14	TGTGCCAGCAGCGACAGACTAGCGGGAGGATGGAGCACAGATACGCAGTATTTT	CASSDRLAGGWSTDTQYF
-	-	TRBJ2-1	TRBV5-1	TGCGCCAGCAGCGTGGACGCGGACTCCTACAATGAGCAGTTCTTC	CASSVDADSYNEQFF
-	TRBD1	TRBJ1-1	TRBV15	TGTGCCACCAGATCCCTCCGACAGGGGCGGTCAGCTTTCTTT	CATRSLRQGRSAFF
-	TRBD2	TRBJ2-2	TRBV19	TGTGCCAGTAGTCGGACTAGCGGGGGGACCGCGAACACCGGGGAGCTGTTTTTT	CASSRTSGGTANTGELFF
-	-	TRBJ1-1	TRBV13	TGTGCCAGCAGCCCCAGTCCCAGGACAGTGAACACTGAAGCTTTCTTT	CASSPSPRTVNTEAFF
-	-	TRBJ1-4	TRBV30	TGTGCCTGGGGCGGGCTCCCGGGTGAAAAACTGTTTTTT	CAWGGLPGEKLFF
-	TRBD2	TRBJ2-1	TRBV9	TGTGCCAGCAGCGTCGCTCTTTGGGCGGGAGGTTACAATGAGCAGTTCTTC	CASSVALWAGGYNEQFF
-	-	TRBJ2-4	TRBV27	TGTGCCAGCAGTTTCACGCCAGGGCTCCAAAACATTCAGTACTTC	CASSFTPGLQNIQYF
-	TRBD1	TRBJ1-6	TRBV27	TGTGCCAGCAGTTTAGGAGGCAGGGGGCTGTTGTCCCTCCACTTT	CASSLGGRGLLSLHF
-	TRBD2	TRBJ2-5	TRBV5-1	TGCGCCAGCAGCTTTAGCGGGGGGGCCGAGACCCAGTACTTC	CASSFSGGAETQYF
-	-	TRBJ2-3	TRBV10-2	TGCGCCAGCAGTGGAGCGTCAGATACGCAGTATTTT	CASSGASDTQYF
-	TRBD1	TRBJ1-6	TRBV2	TGTGCCAGCAGTGAAGCCCCTAACAGGGGGGGGAATAATTCACCCCTCCACTTT	CASSEAPNRGGNNSPLHF
once	-	TRBJ2-5	TRBV15	TGTGCCACCAGCAGAGGAGAACAAGAGACCCAGTACTTC	CATSRGEQETQYF
once	TRBD2	TRBJ2-2	TRBV27	TGTGCCAGCAGTTTACTAGCGGGGGGCATCGGGGAGCTGTTTTTT	CASSLLAGGIGELFF
few	-	TRBJ1-1	TRBV2	TGTGCCAGCAGCCCGGACGGGGGAACTGAAGCTTTCTTT	CASSPDGGTEAFF
-	TRBD1	TRBJ2-2	TRBV30	TGTGCCTGGAGCACCGGGACAGGGGCCCCCGGGGAGCTGTTTTTT	CAWSTGTGAPGELFF
few	TRBD2	TRBJ2-2	TRBV4-3	TGCGCCAGCAGCCATAGACTAGCGGCACCGAACACCGGGGAGCTGTTTTTT	CASSHRLAAPNTGELFF
once	TRBD2	TRBJ2-1	TRBV11-2	TGTGCCAGCAGCTTAGGGCCGGGAGGGCCCAATGAGCAGTTCTTC	CASSLGPGGPNEQFF
-	TRBD1	TRBJ2-3	TRBV11-2	TGTGCCAGCAGCCCCCTCGGACAGGACACAGATACGCAGTATTTT	CASSPLGQDTDTQYF
-	TRBD1	TRBJ1-1	TRBV6-5	TGTGCCAGCAGTTCGACGACAGGGATGAACACTGAAGCTTTCTTT	CASSSTTGMNTEAFF
once	TRBD1	TRBJ2-2	TRBV6-6	TGTGCCAGCAGTTACACCGACAGGGGGGCGGCCGGGGAGCTGTTTTTT	CASSYTDRGAAGELFF
-	-	TRBJ2-2	TRBV27	TGTGCCAGCAGAGGGGGGAGGGGGAACGGGGAGCTGTTTTTT	CASRGGRGNGELFF
-	-	TRBJ1-2	TRBV7-2	TGTGCCAGCAGCTTAGCGCCCTTGACAGGAGAATATGGCTACACCTTC	CASSLAPLTGEYGYTF
-	-	TRBJ1-1	TRBV27	TGTGCCAGCAGTTTAAGTTCCCTGGCCACTGAAGCTTTCTTT	CASSLSSLATEAFF
-	-	TRBJ1-2	TRBV20-1	TGCAGTGCTAGATACGGGAATGGCTACACCTTC	CSARYGNGYTF
-	TRBD2	TRBJ2-4	TRBV2	TGTGCCAGCATTAATGCCCCTCGCGGGGGGCCATTAGCCAAAAACATTCAGTACTTC	CASINAPRGGPLAKNIQYF